Detailed here is one TCR beta chain. A read error may explain this, as a much larger clone is one base away. The same CDR3 can be traced to other DNA sequences in this sample. The entry originates in a study of shared clonotypes between healthy human individuals. Several immunoSEQ plates held equal portions of the genomic DNA taken from each subset. On ten immunoSEQ deep assay plates, unsorted PBMC DNA was sequenced. TCRdb's table, derived via immunoSEQ multiplex PCR, lists solely in-frame clones and lacks some. Of hundreds of thousands of clones listed, 76% are singletons. The CDR3 is 13 amino acids. Germline CDR1 is ENHRY and CDR2 is SYGVKD.

The TCR originated in a middle-aged woman in good health. Some clones in this sample may be carry-over from other donors' samples. The chain has TRBV10-3 and TRBJ2-5, with TRBD1 as a possible D gene (5 bases). What was sequenced was PBMCs. The chain's CDR3 is CAISQDTSGTQYF. In DNA form, the CDR3 reads TGCGCCATCAGTCAGGACACCTCAGGCACCCAGTACTTC.